The 14 T cell receptor beta chains listed next were all sequenced from one sample in a study of molecular identifiers for immune sequencing clone quantification. TCRdb reprocessed the PCR reads with MiXCR, giving one entry per CDR3 protein. This sample yields hundreds of thousands of distinct CDR3 sequences, of which nearly 20% are seen a single time; roughly 0.9% belongs to the top ten. Source material: naive CD8+ T cells from blood, with Jurkat cell RNA spiked in. Subset in this sample: FACS-sorted CD8+CD4-CCR7+CD45RA+ naive T cells. These receptors were collected from a human donor in good health. Some libraries in this study had Jurkat cell RNA spiked in.

This clonotype came up many times. This chain's CDR3 is CSARVPVEYSNQPQHF. The DNA of the CDR3 is TGCAGTGCTAGAGTTCCGGTGGAGTATAGCAATCAGCCCCAGCATTTT. The chain combines TRBV20-1 with TRBJ1-5, with no clear D. The V and J ends lost 1 base and 0 bases respectively, with 13 bases between them. Germline assignment: CDR1 DFQATT and CDR2 SNEGSKA (reference sequence). The CDR3 runs to 16 residues.

This clonotype came up many times. This sequence joins TRBV7-3 and TRBJ1-1; D remains unclear. The length of the CDR3 is 14 residues. V lost 1 base to trimming and J lost 5 bases, with 11 bases between them. The germline V gene encodes CDR1 SGHTA and CDR2 FQGTGA. The CDR3 reads CASSLIGMGTEAFF. In nucleotides, the CDR3 is TGTGCCAGCAGCTTAATTGGTATGGGGACTGAAGCTTTCTTT.

This clonotype has a handful of counts. The chain recombines TRBV6-5 with TRBJ2-2, with D perhaps matching TRBD1 or TRBD2 (6 bases each). Germline CDR1 reads MNHEY; CDR2 reads SVGAGI. The ends were cut back, 5 bases at V and 4 bases at J, with 14 bases in the middle. This CDR3 comprises 15 residues. The chain's CDR3 is CASSRAGTTTGELFF. In DNA, the CDR3 is TGTGCCAGCAGTAGGGCGGGGACAACCACCGGGGAGCTGTTTTTT.

The CDR3 DNA sequence: TGTGCCAGCTCACCGGGAGGGGACCTCAATCAGCCCCAGCATTTT. Translated: CASSPGGDLNQPQHF. V gene TRBV18 combines with J gene TRBJ1-5; a weak D match, TRBD1 (5 bases). With 3 bases removed from V and 3 bases from J, the gap between germline ends came to 12 bases. From germline, CDR1 is KGHSH and CDR2 LQKENI. The CDR3 is made up of 15 amino acids.

Of note for this clonotype: Given the absence of the conserved phenylalanine or tryptophan at the CDR3 end, a read error is likely. The chain couples TRBV5-6 to TRBJ2-7; TRBD1 matches at 7 bases. The ends lost 1 base at V and 7 bases at J; junction bases unmatched: 5. This CDR3 has 13 amino acids. Germline assignment: CDR1 SGHDT and CDR2 YYEEEE. The CDR3 DNA is TGTGCCAGCAGCTTGAGGGGGCCTGTGGAGCAGTACCTC. Translating it yields CASSLRGPVEQYL.

About this clonotype itself: A clone one base away is much larger, so this may be a read error. The chain has TRBV28 and TRBJ1-1; D is uncertain. The germline V gene encodes CDR1 MDHEN and CDR2 SYDVKM. The CDR3 runs to 14 residues. V was pared by 4 bases and J by 5 bases, with 14 bases between. CDR3 in amino acids: CASSSYSQSTEAFF. CDR3 in DNA: TGTGCCAGCAGTTCCTACAGCCAGTCGACTGAAGCTTTCTTT.

This clonotype showed up many times. The chain recombines TRBV20-1 with TRBJ2-7; TRBD2 aligns across 15 bases. CDR3 length equals 17 residues. V lost 4 bases to trimming and J lost 4 bases; unmatched junction nucleotides: 11. Germline-derived CDR1 and CDR2 are DFQATT and SNEGSKA (reference sequence). CDR3 nucleotide sequence: TGCAGTGCTACCCCGGGACTAGCGGGGGGACTTAATTACGAGCAGTACTTC. This sequence encodes CSATPGLAGGLNYEQYF.

The sample holds many counts of this clonotype. The chain joins TRBV6-6 to TRBJ2-5, with D unclear. The CDR3 totals 14 residues. Trimming shortened V by 7 bases and J by 4 bases, and 16 bases separated the two germline ends. Germline CDR1 is MNHNY and CDR2 is SVGAGI (reference sequence). In DNA form, the CDR3 reads TGTGCCAGCACCACCAGCTTGCGCCGAGAGACCCAGTACTTC. It codes for CASTTSLRRETQYF.

This clonotype was counted only a few times. The rearrangement uses TRBV3-1 and TRBJ1-2; D is ambiguous. The germline gives CDR1 LGHDT, CDR2 YNNKEL (reference sequence). The CDR3 loop spans 17 amino acids. The ends were cut back, 1 base at V and 0 bases at J, with 15 bases in the middle. CDR3 bases: TGTGCCAGCAGCCAAGTTTTTTCGGCGGATTCTAACTATGGCTACACCTTC. Amino acids: CASSQVFSADSNYGYTF. The complete variable domain, with remaining parts taken from reference TRBV3-1 and TRBJ1-2, reads DTAVSQTPKYLVTQMGNDKSIKCEQNLGHDTMYWYKQDSKKFLKIMFSYNNKELIINETVPNRFSPKSPDKAHLNLHINSLELGDSAVYFCASSQVFSADSNYGYTFGSGTRLTVV.

This clonotype has more than one count but fewer than ten. V gene TRBV7-2 combines with J gene TRBJ2-2, with unresolved D. This CDR3 has 17 residues. Germline V gene lookup returns CDR1 SGHTA and CDR2 FQGNSA. V dropped 5 bases and J dropped 0 bases, with 16 bases sitting between them. CDR3 nucleotide sequence: TGTGCCAGCAGCCCGGAGTATCCGGGTTCGAACACCGGGGAGCTGTTTTTT. Translated: CASSPEYPGSNTGELFF.

This clonotype was counted at least ten times. The chain employs TRBV29-1 and TRBJ2-7; no clear D. Germline-derived CDR1 and CDR2 are SQVTM and ANQGSEA. V dropped 6 bases and J dropped 3 bases, with 15 bases sitting between them. CDR3 length: 13 residues. CDR3 bases: TGCAGCGTCAGGTTTGGTCCGAACTACGAGCAGTACTTC. Amino acids: CSVRFGPNYEQYF.

This clonotype was recorded at least ten times. The chain uses TRBV5-8 and TRBJ1-5; TRBD1 matches 8 bases. Looked up from germline, CDR1 is SGHTS and CDR2 is YDEGEE. The ends lost 3 bases at V and 2 bases at J; junction bases unmatched: 10. This CDR3 is 17 amino acids long. This CDR3 reads CASSSGQGRPGNQPQHF. In nucleotides, the CDR3 is TGTGCCAGCAGCTCCGGACAGGGAAGGCCAGGCAATCAGCCCCAGCATTTT.

This clonotype turned up a few times. A single base separates this from a much larger clone, so it may be a read error. The rearrangement links TRBV2 to TRBJ2-7; D might be TRBD1 or TRBD2, each matching 5 bases. This CDR3 region has 13 residues. The V end was cut by 6 bases, the J end by 6 bases, with 15 bases between. Germline CDR1 and CDR2: SNHLY and FYNNEI. CDR3 sequence: CASRTGTACEQYF. CDR3 coding DNA: TGTGCCAGCAGGACGGGGACGGCCTGCGAGCAGTACTTC. The full variable domain, completed using reference TRBV2 and TRBJ2-7, is EPEVTQTPSHQVTQMGQEVILRCVPISNHLYFYWYRQILGQKVEFLVSFYNNEISEKSEIFDDQFSVERPDGSNFTLKIRSTKLEDSAMYFCASRTGTACEQYFGPGTRLTVT.

This clonotype occurred many times. The chain uses TRBV9 and TRBJ1-1, with 7 bases aligning to TRBD1. CDR1 is SGDLS and CDR2 is YYNGEE in the germline V gene. V shed 4 bases, J shed 0 bases, and the junction held 9 bases outside the gene matches. The CDR3 loop spans 16 amino acids. CDR3 region: CASSPRQGLVNTEAFF. CDR3 sequence (DNA): TGTGCCAGCAGCCCTAGACAGGGCCTCGTGAACACTGAAGCTTTCTTT.